Below, 20 T cell receptor beta chains from the same sample are listed, as sequenced in a study of blood T cell repertoires in COVID-19. Repertoires were generated with immunoSEQ multiplex PCR, while TCRdb's copy carries only in-frame clones and drops some. The data hold over 200,000 clones, with 85% to 90% observed a single time. The specimen was PBMCs or T cells enriched from blood (not recorded which). Receptor source: a young man who had been exposed to COVID-19.

The sample holds a few counts of this clone. The rearrangement uses TRBV7-9 and TRBJ1-5; the D is unclear. With 4 bases removed from V and 0 bases from J, the gap between germline ends came to 4 bases. The CDR3 consists of 13 residues. Germline values: CDR1 SEHNR, CDR2 FQNEAQ (reference sequence). The CDR3 nucleotides read TGTGCCAGCAGCTCAAATAGCAATCAGCCCCAGCATTTT. It yields the protein CASSSNSNQPQHF.

A single count supports this clone. The rearrangement uses TRBV5-1 and TRBJ2-7; 9 bases line up with TRBD2. The CDR3 spans 17 residues. V was pared by 0 bases and J by 0 bases, with 7 bases of the junction left unmatched. Germline V gives CDR1 SGHRS, CDR2 YFSETQ. The CDR3 sequence is CASSLGASGTVSYEQYF. CDR3 bases: TGCGCCAGCAGCTTGGGGGCTAGCGGGACCGTCTCCTACGAGCAGTACTTC.

The V call is TRBV7-6, the J call TRBJ2-5; D gene uncertain. The CDR3 has 12 amino acids. V gave up 0 bases and J gave up 4 bases, with 3 bases separating them. CDR1 and CDR2 from the germline V gene are SGHVS and FNYEAQ. The CDR3 loop is CASSLARETQYF. For the CDR3, the DNA is TGTGCCAGCAGCTTAGCGCGAGAGACCCAGTACTTC.

This sequence joins TRBV29-1 and TRBJ1-2; TRBD1 matches at 8 bases. J lost 2 bases, V lost 7 bases, and 6 bases had no gene match. Germline V gene lookup returns CDR1 SQVTM and CDR2 ANQGSEA. CDR3 size: 13 residues. The CDR3 DNA follows: TGCAGCGCAGGACAGGGTGCCAACTATGGCTACACCTTC. Translated: CSAGQGANYGYTF. The entire variable domain, with the rest obtained from reference TRBV29-1 and TRBJ1-2, is as follows: SAVISQKPSRDICQRGTSLTIQCQVDSQVTMMFWYRQQPGQSLTLIATANQGSEATYESGFVIDKFPISRPNLTFSTLTVSNMSPEDSSIYLCSAGQGANYGYTFGSGTRLTVV.

The rearrangement joins TRBV6-5 to TRBJ1-3, with unresolved D. The CDR3 totals 12 residues. Germline values: CDR1 MNHEY, CDR2 SVGAGI. V was clipped by 7 bases and J by 0 bases, with 4 bases between them. The CDR3 coding sequence is TGTGCCAGCACCTCCTCTGGAAACACCATATATTTT. Protein sequence: CASTSSGNTIYF.

The chain joins TRBV6-1 to TRBJ1-3, with TRBD1 as a possible D gene (5 bases). V was pared by 1 base and J by 4 bases, with 14 bases between. The CDR3 is made up of 16 amino acids. Germline CDR1 MNHNS, CDR2 SASEGT. CDR3 sequence: CASSEGVIWGGNTIYF. CDR3 nucleotide sequence: TGTGCCAGCAGTGAAGGAGTCATTTGGGGCGGAAACACCATATATTTT.

This clone was recorded a few times. The gene calls are TRBV15 and TRBJ2-7; TRBD1 matches 8 bases. V was clipped by 5 bases and J by 1 base; unmatched bases: 7. Germline values: CDR1 LNHNV, CDR2 YYDKDF (reference sequence). There are 15 residues in the CDR3. The CDR3 DNA sequence: TGTGCCACCAGCGAAGGACAGGGAGCATCCTACGAGCAGTACTTC. Translation: CATSEGQGASYEQYF.

J is TRBJ2-3 and V is TRBV10-3; D perhaps matches TRBD2 (7 bases). CDR3 length equals 16 residues. The V and J ends lost 4 bases and 4 bases respectively, with 18 bases between them. CDR1 and CDR2 (germline): ENHRY, SYGVKD. The CDR3 loop reads CAISVEGGTGADTQYF. The CDR3 coding sequence is TGTGCCATCAGTGTGGAGGGGGGGACCGGCGCAGATACGCAGTATTTT.

The J gene is TRBJ2-3, the V gene TRBV5-6; no clear D. CDR3 length equals 13 residues. Trimming left V 0 bases short and J 6 bases short, with 8 bases between. Germline lookup yields CDR1 SGHDT and CDR2 YYEEEE. The CDR3 DNA reads TGTGCCAGCAGCTTGGCGCGTCCGGATACGCAGTATTTT. Protein sequence: CASSLARPDTQYF.

V is TRBV10-3 and J is TRBJ1-5; a weak D match, TRBD1 (5 bases). The V gene lost 7 bases and the J gene lost 5 bases, with 12 bases spanning the gap. The germline V gene has CDR1 ENHRY and CDR2 SYGVKD. The CDR3 contains 13 residues. The CDR3 is CAINGARDQPQHF. As DNA, the CDR3 is TGTGCCATCAATGGGGCTAGAGATCAGCCCCAGCATTTT.

This rearrangement joins TRBV7-9 to TRBJ2-1; 8 positions match TRBD2. Looked up from germline, CDR1 is SEHNR and CDR2 is FQNEAQ (reference sequence). V was clipped by 5 bases and J by 9 bases; unmatched bases: 12. The CDR3 covers 15 residues. CDR3 DNA: TGTGCCAGCAGCCCCGAGGACGGGGGGGCGTCTGAGCAGTTCTTC. Translating it yields CASSPEDGGASEQFF.

The chain links TRBV19 to TRBJ2-2; 8 bases align to TRBD2. Trimming cost V 3 bases and J 5 bases; bases outside gene matches: 5. The CDR3 runs to 15 residues. Germline loops: CDR1 LNHDA, CDR2 SQIVND (reference sequence). CDR3 nucleotide sequence: TGTGCCAGTAGTATCGGGGGGGCACAGACCGGGGAGCTGTTTTTT. Translation: CASSIGGAQTGELFF.

The V and J genes are TRBV19 and TRBJ1-1; D gene uncertain. Trimming removed 1 base at V and 7 bases at J, with 10 bases between. Germline V lookup: CDR1 LNHDA, CDR2 SQIVND (reference sequence). The CDR3 extends over 13 amino acids. The CDR3: CASSIGHSDEAFF. CDR3 nucleotide sequence: TGTGCCAGTAGTATAGGGCACAGTGATGAAGCTTTCTTT.

This clone was found once. CDR3 amino acids: CASSLSGGLYEQYF. The CDR3 region has the DNA TGTGCCAGCAGCTTATCGGGGGGCCTCTACGAGCAGTACTTC. V and J are TRBV13 and TRBJ2-7; TRBD2 might be the D (7 bases). Germline-derived CDR1 and CDR2 are PRHDT and FYEKMQ (reference sequence). This CDR3 spans 14 amino acids. V gave up 2 bases and J gave up 3 bases, with 11 bases separating them.

This clone occurred once. The chain recombines TRBV7-9 with TRBJ2-1; 9 positions match TRBD2. The CDR3 is made up of 15 amino acids. Germline CDR1 is SEHNR and CDR2 is FQNEAQ (reference sequence). The junction had 2 bases not matched to a gene; V was cut back by 1 base and J by 4 bases. The CDR3, as DNA: TGTGCCAGCAGCTTAGTAGCGGGGGCATACAATGAGCAGTTCTTC. Translated, it gives CASSLVAGAYNEQFF. Together with reference TRBV7-9 and TRBJ2-1, the CDR3 gives the full variable domain: DTGVSQNPRHKITKRGQNVTFRCDPISEHNRLYWYRQTLGQGPEFLTYFQNEAQLEKSRLLSDRFSAERPKGSFSTLEIQRTEQGDSAMYLCASSLVAGAYNEQFFGPGTRLTVL.

V and J are TRBV27 and TRBJ1-3; 9 bases fit TRBD1. Germline-derived CDR1 and CDR2 are MNHEY and SMNVEV (reference sequence). This CDR3 has 19 amino acids. V shed 7 bases and J 3 bases; nucleotides not matched to a gene: 19. CDR3 residues: CASIGPTGGTYSDGNTIYF. The CDR3 DNA reads as TGTGCCAGCATTGGGCCGACAGGGGGGACCTACTCGGATGGAAACACCATATATTTT.

This sequence joins TRBV21-1 and TRBJ1-1. TRBV21-1 is deemed a pseudogene. The CDR3 is 15 residues long. CDR3 DNA sequence: TGTGCCAGCAGCAAAGCTCGCGTCGGTAACACTGAAGCTTTCTTT. Translated, it gives CASSKARVGNTEAFF.

The chain combines TRBV7-9 with TRBJ1-4; D is ambiguous. The germline V and J ends were trimmed by 5 bases and 6 bases, with 19 bases remaining between them. The CDR3 is made up of 16 amino acids. The germline CDR1 and CDR2 sequences are SEHNR and FQNEAQ (reference sequence). CDR3 in DNA: TGTGCCAGCAGCGGGTTCACGCGGGGAGTGTATGAAAAACTGTTTTTT. Its translation is CASSGFTRGVYEKLFF.

This clone has just one count. V and J are TRBV6-5 and TRBJ1-4; no clear D. Trimming removed 6 bases from V and 7 bases from J, with 6 bases in between. CDR1 MNHEY and CDR2 SVGAGI come from the germline V gene. The CDR3 extends over 11 amino acids. The CDR3 DNA is TGTGCCAGCAGGAGAGGTGAAAAACTGTTTTTT. Amino acids: CASRRGEKLFF.

The chain joins TRBV5-6 to TRBJ1-4, with TRBD1 matching over 7 bases. This CDR3 has 14 residues. Germline trimming cut 4 bases from V and 5 bases from J; bases unmatched to any gene: 5. CDR1 is SGHDT and CDR2 is YYEEEE in the germline V gene. The CDR3 region is CASSQTGPNEKLFF. The CDR3 region has the DNA TGTGCCAGCAGCCAGACAGGGCCCAATGAAAAACTGTTTTTT. The full variable domain, rest sourced from reference TRBV5-6 and TRBJ1-4, is DAGVTQSPTHLIKTRGQQVTLRCSPKSGHDTVSWYQQALGQGPQFIFQYYEEEERQRGNFPDRFSGHQFPNYSSELNVNALLLGDSALYLCASSQTGPNEKLFFGSGTQLSVL.